A selection of T cell receptor beta chains follows, all from one sample in a study of CD8 T cells in ankylosing spondylitis. TCRdb analysed the 5' RACE reads with MiXCR anew, one entry per CDR3 protein. This table has hundreds of thousands of distinct CDR3 sequences, roughly 27% appearing once. The sequenced sample consisted of blood, either unsorted or a sorted T cell fraction (not recorded which). The receptors originated from a male donor with ankylosing spondylitis. The CDR3 runs from the conserved cysteine through the conserved F or W. The D gene is left open where the match is weak. The size entry is marked missing in some rows and otherwise reads once, few, many or a size class.

>TRBV9|few|TRBJ1-5|.
CASSVGAGRDQPQHF
TGTGCCAGCAGCGTAGGAGCAGGGAGAGATCAGCCCCAGCATTTT
>TRBV7-2|few|TRBJ1-5|.
CASSLADTGTYNQPQHF
TGTGCCAGCAGCTTAGCCGATACCGGGACCTACAATCAGCCCCAGCATTTT
>TRBV24-1|.|TRBJ2-3|TRBD2
CATSVRTSGTGDTQYF
TGTGCCACCAGTGTCAGGACTAGCGGGACAGGAGATACGCAGTATTTT
>TRBV20-1|few|TRBJ2-5|.
CSAGDLETQYF
TGCAGTGCTGGAGACTTGGAGACCCAGTACTTC
>TRBV29-1|few|TRBJ1-1|.
CSSQGGGTEAFF
TGCAGCAGCCAGGGAGGGGGCACTGAAGCTTTCTTT
>TRBV7-8|.|TRBJ2-2|TRBD2
CASSQRTSGRAGELFF
TGTGCCAGCAGCCAAAGGACTAGCGGGAGGGCCGGGGAGCTGTTTTTT
>TRBV20-1|.|TRBJ2-5|.
CSASPRETQYF
TGCAGTGCTAGCCCCCGAGAGACCCAGTACTTC
>TRBV5-1|.|TRBJ1-1|.
CASSLEAFTDTEAFF
TGCGCCAGCAGCTTGGAGGCCTTTACCGACACTGAAGCTTTCTTT
>TRBV7-8|few|TRBJ1-1|.
CASSSLAGNTEAFF
TGTGCCAGCAGCTCCCTGGCTGGGAACACTGAAGCTTTCTTT
>TRBV27|.|TRBJ2-3|.
CASGLGIPPDTQYF
TGTGCCAGCGGTCTCGGGATCCCGCCAGATACGCAGTATTTT
>TRBV7-8|.|TRBJ1-2|TRBD1
CASSPTRGGAYGYTF
TGTGCCAGCAGCCCAACTCGAGGGGGCGCCTATGGCTACACCTTC
>TRBV11-1|.|TRBJ2-1|TRBD2
CASSLNPFDSGSGNEQFF
TGTGCCAGCAGCTTAAACCCCTTCGATAGCGGGAGTGGGAATGAGCAGTTCTTC
>TRBV7-2|.|TRBJ1-4|.
CASSLRGIDEKLFF
TGTGCCAGCAGCTTACGTGGGATAGATGAAAAACTGTTTTTT
>TRBV24-1|few|TRBJ2-5|TRBD1
CATSDPGTGVQETQYF
TGTGCCACCAGTGATCCCGGGACAGGGGTGCAAGAGACCCAGTACTTC
>TRBV29-1|.|TRBJ2-5|.
CSAKGGAETQYF
TGCAGCGCCAAGGGGGGCGCGGAGACCCAGTACTTC
>TRBV7-2|medium-sized|TRBJ2-1|TRBD2
CASSSTSGRAYEQFF
TGTGCCAGCAGCTCCACTAGCGGGAGGGCCTATGAGCAGTTCTTC
>TRBV12-3/TRBV12-4|.|TRBJ2-1|TRBD2
CASSLAVGGNYNEQFF
TGTGCCAGCAGTTTAGCGGTCGGGGGGAATTACAATGAGCAGTTCTTC
>TRBV13|.|TRBJ2-3|.
CASSSPSRQGTQYF
TGTGCCAGCAGCTCACCGTCCCGGCAGGGAACGCAGTATTTT
>TRBV12-3/TRBV12-4|few|TRBJ1-2|.
CATMGAPSGYTF
TGTGCCACCATGGGGGCCCCTTCTGGCTACACCTTC
>TRBV5-5|few|TRBJ2-1|.
CASSPKIDRLTFNEQFF
TGTGCCAGCAGCCCTAAAATCGACAGGTTGACATTCAATGAGCAGTTCTTC
>TRBV6-5|.|TRBJ2-7|TRBD1
CASSYSKAGGSYEQYF
TGTGCCAGCAGTTACTCGAAGGCAGGGGGATCCTACGAGCAGTACTTC
>TRBV19|few|TRBJ1-1|.
CASSIGRQWKNTEAFF
TGTGCCAGTAGTATAGGGCGACAGTGGAAGAACACTGAAGCTTTCTTT
>TRBV3-1|.|TRBJ2-7|.
CASSLTGEQYF
TGTGCCAGCAGCCTCACGGGCGAGCAGTACTTC
>TRBV27|.|TRBJ2-7|TRBD1
CASSRTGTGTYEQYF
TGTGCCAGCAGTAGAACCGGGACAGGGACCTACGAGCAGTACTTC
>TRBV10-2|.|TRBJ2-6|.
CASSPAPLTGANVLTF
TGCGCCAGCAGCCCAGCCCCCTTAACGGGGGCCAACGTCCTGACTTTC
>TRBV27|.|TRBJ2-5|.
CASSFSSIVETQYF
TGTGCCAGCAGTTTCTCTAGCATTGTGGAGACCCAGTACTTC
>TRBV20-1|.|TRBJ2-3|TRBD2
CSARDQRTSSRRPPPDTQYF
TGCAGTGCTAGAGATCAGAGGACTAGCTCCCGGAGGCCCCCCCCAGATACGCAGTATTTT
>TRBV5-5|.|TRBJ2-1|TRBD2
CASSLGLAGDFYNEQFF
TGTGCCAGCAGCTTGGGACTAGCGGGTGATTTTTACAATGAGCAGTTCTTC
>TRBV10-3|few|TRBJ2-6|TRBD1
CATRTGSSTSGANVLTF
TGTGCCACCAGGACAGGGTCCTCGACCTCTGGGGCCAACGTCCTGACTTTC
>TRBV7-2|.|TRBJ2-7|.
CASTPDAGYRYEQYF
TGTGCCAGCACTCCTGATGCGGGATATAGGTACGAGCAGTACTTC
>TRBV3-1|.|TRBJ1-3|.
CASSQELGPSGNTIYF
TGTGCCAGCAGCCAAGAATTGGGGCCCTCTGGAAACACCATATATTTT
>TRBV11-2|few|TRBJ2-5|TRBD1
CASSLGQGAGETQYF
TGTGCCAGCAGCTTAGGACAGGGGGCCGGTGAGACCCAGTACTTC
>TRBV20-1|.|TRBJ2-5|TRBD1
CSATKQGTQETQYF
TGCAGTGCTACGAAACAGGGGACCCAAGAGACCCAGTACTTC
>TRBV29-1|.|TRBJ2-3|.
CSVFGEASDTQYF
TGCAGCGTTTTCGGGGAGGCATCAGATACGCAGTATTTT
>TRBV20-1|.|TRBJ2-1|.
CSASQWGSSYNEQFF
TGCAGTGCGTCACAGTGGGGAAGCTCCTACAATGAGCAGTTCTTC
>TRBV7-2|.|TRBJ1-1|.
CASSLNREAEAFF
TGTGCCAGCAGCTTAAACAGGGAGGCTGAAGCTTTCTTT
>TRBV18|.|TRBJ2-1|.
CASSPAGTKGLSEQFF
TGTGCCAGCTCACCAGCCGGGACGAAAGGGTTGAGTGAGCAGTTCTTC
>TRBV2|many|TRBJ1-5|TRBD1
CASQTGSGNQPQHF
TGTGCCAGCCAGACAGGGAGCGGCAATCAGCCCCAGCATTTT
>TRBV2|few|TRBJ1-6|TRBD1
CASRGDSYNSPLHF
TGTGCCAGCAGGGGGGACAGCTATAATTCACCCCTCCACTTT
>TRBV5-1|few|TRBJ2-3|.
CASSSQRSSTDTQYF
TGCGCCAGCAGCTCCCAGCGGAGTAGCACAGATACGCAGTATTTT
>TRBV6-1|.|TRBJ2-3|.
CASRAAGSDTQYF
TGTGCCAGCAGGGCAGCAGGGTCAGATACGCAGTATTTT
>TRBV29-1|.|TRBJ1-1|TRBD1
CSVEGQGYEAFF
TGCAGCGTTGAGGGACAGGGGTATGAAGCTTTCTTT
>TRBV12-3/TRBV12-4|.|TRBJ2-6|TRBD2
CASTGGVSSGANVLTF
TGTGCCAGCACCGGGGGGGTTTCCAGTGGGGCCAACGTCCTGACTTTC
>TRBV20-1|few|TRBJ1-4|.
CSASDGPTNEKLFF
TGCAGTGCTAGTGACGGCCCAACTAATGAAAAACTGTTTTTT
>TRBV20-1|.|TRBJ1-6|.
CSARDVQERSYNSPLHF
TGCAGTGCTAGAGATGTACAGGAGAGGTCCTATAATTCACCCCTCCACTTT
>TRBV20-1|.|TRBJ1-1|.
CSATLRGNTEAFF
TGCAGTGCTACACTGCGGGGGAACACTGAAGCTTTCTTT